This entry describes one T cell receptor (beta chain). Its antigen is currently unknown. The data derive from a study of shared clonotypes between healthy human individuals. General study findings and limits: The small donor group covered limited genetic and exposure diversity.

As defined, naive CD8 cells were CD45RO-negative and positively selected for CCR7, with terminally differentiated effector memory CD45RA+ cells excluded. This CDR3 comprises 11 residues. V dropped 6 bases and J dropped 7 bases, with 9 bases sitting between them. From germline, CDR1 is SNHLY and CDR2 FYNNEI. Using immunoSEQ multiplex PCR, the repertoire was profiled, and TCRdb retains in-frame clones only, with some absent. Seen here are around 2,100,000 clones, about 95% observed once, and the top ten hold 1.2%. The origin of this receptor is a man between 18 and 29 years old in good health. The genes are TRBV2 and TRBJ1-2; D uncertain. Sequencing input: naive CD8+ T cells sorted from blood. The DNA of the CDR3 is TGTGCCAGCAGAGGCAGTTCTGGCTACACCTTC. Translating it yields CASRGSSGYTF.